This entry concerns a single T cell receptor (beta chain). Its antigen is currently unknown. These data belong to a study of CD8 T cell repertoires and HIV-1 epitope variants. At the level of the study: Control wells had CMV/EBV/flu peptides, negative Ebola AY9, or no peptide. Epitopes were three Gag families plus Nef HW9 and YT9.

General study points: Only beta chains were identified, marking proliferation to antigen, not function. Nine TCR beta clonotypes were antigen-specific, over five apparently recognizing autologous or escape variants.

TCRdb's copy holds only in-frame clones and misses some; the assay was immunoSEQ multiplex PCR. The sample consists of some 6,000 clones, about 60% of them appearing once. The J segment lost 9 bases and the V segment lost 0 bases, leaving 12 bases of the junction unmatched. The CDR3 contains 18 residues. Germline CDR1 is SGHRS and CDR2 is YFSETQ. The clonotype comes from a male donor with HIV. Sequenced: cultured CD8+ T cells derived from PBMCs. The chain employs TRBV5-1 and TRBJ2-1, with TRBD2 matching 13 bases. The CDR3 region has the DNA TGCGCCAGCAGCTTGGACTTACTAGCGGGAGGGCCCTCCGTTGAGCAGTTCTTC. It is translated as CASSLDLLAGGPSVEQFF.